The subject of this entry is one TCR beta chain. The junction does not match germline at one end; this may be a read error. These data belong to a study of shared clonotypes between healthy human individuals. Whole-study context: Every donor yielded three CD4 naive, three CD4 memory, two CD8 naive and one CD8 memory plate.

Naive CD8 cells lacked CD45RO and underwent positive selection for CCR7, leaving out terminally differentiated effector memory CD45RA+ cells. Germline CDR1 MNHEY, CDR2 SMNVEV (reference sequence). This CDR3 spans 11 amino acids. The method was immunoSEQ multiplex PCR; TCRdb's version includes in-frame clones alone and lacks a portion of them. The sample lists 2 million or so clones; less than 95% were seen once. This TCR derives from a man younger than 35 in good health. V gene TRBV27 combines with J gene TRBJ2-1; no firm D call. Sequenced sample: naive CD8+ T cells sorted from blood. The CDR3: CASSVSNEQFF. The DNA for the CDR3 is TGTGCCAGCAGTGTATCCAATGAGCAGTTCTTC.